These 21 T cell receptor beta chains were all obtained from the same sample, sequenced in a study of blood T cell repertoires in COVID-19. Sequencing used immunoSEQ multiplex PCR; TCRdb keeps in-frame clones, though not all of them. This table has roughly 350,000 clones, about 90% appearing once. The sequencing sample was made of peripheral blood. The receptors were sampled from a woman aged 25 to 39 with COVID-19, enrolled during active disease.

This clone was counted only a few times. The genes are TRBV7-9 and TRBJ2-7; TRBD1 matches 7 bases. V lost 5 bases, J lost 2 bases, and 6 bases stayed unmatched. CDR3 length equals 14 residues. The germline CDR1 and CDR2 sequences are SEHNR and FQNEAQ (reference sequence). The CDR3 DNA reads as TGTGCCAGCAGCATAACAGGGGCGACCTACGAGCAGTACTTC. It translates to CASSITGATYEQYF.

The V call is TRBV5-1, the J call TRBJ1-2, with 7 positions matching TRBD1. The CDR3 is 15 residues long. CDR1 and CDR2 (germline): SGHRS, YFSETQ. V lost 5 bases, J lost 6 bases, and 13 bases stayed unmatched. The CDR3 region is CASRGPTGAIDGYTF. CDR3 sequence (DNA): TGCGCCAGCAGGGGCCCAACAGGGGCGATAGATGGCTACACCTTC.

This clone came up a few times. CDR3 sequence reads: CASSPPLAGAPYEQYF. CDR3 sequence (DNA): TGTGCCAGCTCACCACCACTAGCGGGAGCACCCTACGAGCAGTACTTC. V and J are TRBV18 and TRBJ2-7; TRBD2 aligns across 11 bases. The germline V gene has CDR1 KGHSH and CDR2 LQKENI. The CDR3 sequence is 16 residues long. Losses at the gene ends were 0 bases for V and 2 bases for J; bases not matched to a gene: 3. Filled out from reference TRBV18 and TRBJ2-7, the complete variable domain reads NAGVMQNPRHLVRRRGQEARLRCSPMKGHSHVYWYRQLPEEGLKFMVYLQKENIIDESGMPKERFSAEFPKEGPSILRIQQVVRGDSAAYFCASSPPLAGAPYEQYFGPGTRLTVT.

This sequence joins TRBV7-2 and TRBJ2-5, with TRBD2 identical over 15 bases. The ends lost 0 bases at V and 1 base at J; junction bases unmatched: 6. CDR1 and CDR2 (germline): SGHTA, FQGNSA. This CDR3 has 19 residues. This CDR3 reads CASSLAGLAGGLGQETQYF. The DNA for the CDR3 is TGTGCCAGCAGCTTAGCGGGACTAGCGGGAGGTTTGGGCCAAGAGACCCAGTACTTC. Full variable domain (rest looked up from reference TRBV7-2 and TRBJ2-5): GAGVSQSPSNKVTEKGKDVELRCDPISGHTALYWYRQSLGQGLEFLIYFQGNSAPDKSGLPSDRFSAERTGGSVSTLTIQRTQQEDSAVYLCASSLAGLAGGLGQETQYFGPGTRLLVL.

This clone was detected only once. This sequence joins TRBV25-1 and TRBJ1-2, with no clear D. CDR3 length equals 15 residues. Germline lookup yields CDR1 MGHDK and CDR2 SYGVNS. Trimming took 4 bases from V and 5 from J, leaving 17 bases between them. DNA of the CDR3: TGTGCCAGCAGTGCCAACAGCATATTGGGTTATGGCTACACCTTC. It yields the protein CASSANSILGYGYTF.

As for this clone: The same CDR3 arises from other DNA sequences in this sample as well. CDR3 nucleotide sequence: TGTGCCAGCAGTTTGGGGGGTTCCTACGAGCAGTACTTC. Translation: CASSLGGSYEQYF. This sequence joins TRBV12-3 or TRBV12-4 and TRBJ2-7; possibly TRBD2 for D (6 bases). CDR3 length: 13 amino acids. The V gene lost 3 bases and the J gene lost 1 base, with 7 bases spanning the gap.

This sequence joins TRBV7-2 and TRBJ2-1; a possible D gene is TRBD2 (5 bases). The CDR3 has 15 residues. Looked up from germline, CDR1 is SGHTA and CDR2 is FQGNSA. V gave up 3 bases and J gave up 2 bases, with 11 bases separating them. The CDR3 nucleotides are TGTGCCAGCAGCTTCAGCGGTCCGGCCTACAATGAGCAGTTCTTC. It translates to CASSFSGPAYNEQFF. Together with reference TRBV7-2 and TRBJ2-1, the CDR3 gives the full variable domain: GAGVSQSPSNKVTEKGKDVELRCDPISGHTALYWYRQSLGQGLEFLIYFQGNSAPDKSGLPSDRFSAERTGGSVSTLTIQRTQQEDSAVYLCASSFSGPAYNEQFFGPGTRLTVL.

This clone was detected only once. The chain carries TRBV11-2 and TRBJ2-7; D gene uncertain. CDR3 length equals 14 residues. Trimming took off 5 bases at V and 7 bases at J, with 18 bases between the two ends. The germline V gene encodes CDR1 SGHAT and CDR2 FQNNGV. This CDR3 reads CASSPLTSSQEQYF. The CDR3 region has the DNA TGTGCCAGCAGCCCGTTGACTTCCTCTCAGGAGCAGTACTTC.

This clone was recorded a few times. V is TRBV28 and J is TRBJ1-1; D perhaps matches TRBD1 (6 bases). This CDR3 comprises 12 residues. From germline, CDR1 is MDHEN and CDR2 SYDVKM. V lost 6 bases, J lost 6 bases, and 11 bases lay in between. The CDR3 DNA reads TGTGCCAGCAGAGGGGGAGTGTCTGAAGCTTTCTTT. It yields the protein CASRGGVSEAFF.

CDR3 DNA: TGTGCCAGCAAACAGTTAGGAAACACCATATATTTT. Its protein is CASKQLGNTIYF. The V and J genes are TRBV2 and TRBJ1-3; D is uncertain. Between the trimmed V and J ends, which lost 7 bases and 4 bases, there was a span of 8 bases. The CDR3 is 12 residues long. CDR1 and CDR2 from the germline V gene are SNHLY and FYNNEI.

This rearrangement joins TRBV7-8 to TRBJ2-2; no firm D call. The V end was cut by 0 bases, the J end by 4 bases, with 9 bases between. This CDR3 is built from 15 residues. From germline, CDR1 is SGHVS and CDR2 FQNEAQ. The CDR3 nucleotides read TGTGCCAGCAGCTTAGCCAGTGAAAGCACCGGGGAGCTGTTTTTT. Its protein product is CASSLASESTGELFF. Full variable domain (missing parts from reference TRBV7-8 and TRBJ2-2): GAGVSQSPRYKVAKRGQDVALRCDPISGHVSLFWYQQALGQGPEFLTYFQNEAQLDKSGLPSDRFFAERPEGSVSTLKIQRTQQEDSAVYLCASSLASESTGELFFGEGSRLTVL.

The rearrangement joins TRBV27 to TRBJ2-7, with a possible D match to TRBD2 (6 bases). CDR1 and CDR2 from the germline V gene are MNHEY and SMNVEV (reference sequence). The CDR3 spans 15 residues. Trimming removed 5 bases from V and 3 bases from J, with 17 bases in between. The CDR3 DNA reads TGTGCCAGCAGTCCCCATATAGCCGGGAGCTACGAGCAGTACTTC. Its translation: CASSPHIAGSYEQYF.

The V and J genes are TRBV4-2 and TRBJ1-1; TRBD1 might be the D (5 bases). CDR3 length: 16 amino acids. V shed 4 bases and J shed 7 bases, with 22 bases lying between them. Germline values: CDR1 LGHNA, CDR2 YNFKEQ. The CDR3 sequence is CASSRQLDTAGGEAFF. CDR3 coding DNA: TGTGCCAGCAGCCGACAATTGGACACGGCGGGAGGTGAAGCTTTCTTT.

The DNA for the CDR3 is TGTGCCAGCAGCTTAGGACAGGGGAAATACGAGCAGTACTTC. Encoded protein: CASSLGQGKYEQYF. The rearrangement joins TRBV5-4 to TRBJ2-7; 9 bases line up with TRBD1. This CDR3 comprises 14 residues. The germline V gene encodes CDR1 SGHNT and CDR2 YYREEE (reference sequence). V was clipped by 2 bases and J by 4 bases; unmatched bases: 4.

The genes are TRBV7-2 and TRBJ2-3, with D perhaps matching TRBD1 (6 bases). Per the germline V gene, CDR1 is SGHTA and CDR2 is FQGNSA. Trimming shortened V by 5 bases and J by 2 bases, and 14 bases separated the two germline ends. The CDR3 is made up of 15 amino acids. The CDR3 DNA follows: TGTGCCAGCAGCCATCCCAGGGGCTTCACAGATACGCAGTATTTT. It is translated as CASSHPRGFTDTQYF.

CDR3 region: CASSQSGSTYNEQFF. CDR3 DNA: TGTGCCAGCAGTCAGAGCGGGAGCACCTACAATGAGCAGTTCTTC. V usage is TRBV6-2 or TRBV6-3 and J usage is TRBJ2-1; 8 bases line up with TRBD2. The ends lost 5 bases at V and 2 bases at J; junction bases unmatched: 5. This CDR3 is 15 amino acids long. The germline V gene encodes CDR1 MNHEY and CDR2 SVGEGT.

V usage is TRBV28 and J usage is TRBJ1-1; D remains ambiguous. V shed 3 bases and J shed 1 base, with 3 bases lying between them. There are 12 residues in the CDR3. Per germline, CDR1 MDHEN and CDR2 SYDVKM. CDR3 nucleotides: TGTGCCAGCAGTTTTAAGAACACTGAAGCTTTCTTT. It codes for CASSFKNTEAFF.

This rearrangement joins TRBV10-3 to TRBJ2-6, with a weak D call TRBD2 (5 bases). The V gene lost 3 bases and the J gene lost 0 bases, with 9 bases spanning the gap. The CDR3 runs 16 residues. Germline-derived CDR1 and CDR2 are ENHRY and SYGVKD. The CDR3 region has the DNA TGTGCCATCAGTGACATCGCGGGCTCTGGGGCCAACGTCCTGACTTTC. Protein sequence: CAISDIAGSGANVLTF.

This clone was detected a few times. The chain recombines TRBV5-1 with TRBJ2-1, with 9 bases lining up with TRBD2. V was clipped by 3 bases and J by 4 bases; unmatched bases: 5. Germline loops: CDR1 SGHRS, CDR2 YFSETQ. The CDR3 loop spans 15 amino acids. The CDR3: CASSWREGIYNEQFF. CDR3 DNA sequence: TGCGCCAGCAGCTGGCGGGAGGGGATATACAATGAGCAGTTCTTC.

This chain joins TRBV7-8 and TRBJ1-5; a possible D gene is TRBD1 (6 bases). Deletions cut 0 bases from V and 4 bases from J, with 10 bases between. The CDR3 is 15 residues long. CDR1 is SGHVS and CDR2 is FQNEAQ in the germline V gene. Written as DNA, the CDR3 is TGTGCCAGCAGCTTAGCGGGAGGGGGAAATCAGCCCCAGCATTTT. Translation: CASSLAGGGNQPQHF.

Only one count was recorded for this clone. V is TRBV24-1 and J is TRBJ2-2; a weak D match, TRBD2 (5 bases). CDR1 and CDR2 from the germline V gene are KGHDR and SFDVKD. This CDR3 contains 16 residues. V was shortened by 0 bases and J by 4 bases, with 11 bases between the two germline ends. CDR3 DNA: TGTGCCACCAGTGATTTGGGAGCGGCAGGCACCGGGGAGCTGTTTTTT. This sequence encodes CATSDLGAAGTGELFF.